The rows below give T cell receptor beta chains drawn from one sample of a study of T cell changes during pregnancy in multiple sclerosis. The repertoire was sequenced with immunoSEQ multiplex PCR; TCRdb's copy has only in-frame clones and lacks some. The sample contains approximately 130,000 clones, about 96% of which appear only once. The sample here was peripheral blood, taken after pregnancy. These receptors were collected from a female donor with multiple sclerosis, enrolled in a pregnancy study. Each CDR3 is given with its conserved first and last residue. A D gene is named only where the DNA matches it firmly. Not all rows give a size; the values are once, few, many and, for expanded clones, a class.

d_call: -
v_call: TRBV27
j_call: TRBJ2-2
clone_size: -
cdr3_aa: CASSSQGSGELFF
cdr3_nt: TGTGCCAGCAGTTCTCAGGGATCCGGGGAGCTGTTTTTT

d_call: -
v_call: TRBV27
j_call: TRBJ1-1
clone_size: -
cdr3_aa: CASSLFGGFGAEAFF
cdr3_nt: TGTGCCAGCAGTTTATTTGGGGGGTTCGGCGCTGAAGCTTTCTTT

d_call: -
v_call: TRBV11-2
j_call: TRBJ1-2
clone_size: -
cdr3_aa: CASSLATGLGGYTF
cdr3_nt: TGTGCCAGCAGCTTGGCTACAGGGCTTGGTGGCTACACCTTC

d_call: -
v_call: TRBV4-2
j_call: TRBJ2-7
clone_size: -
cdr3_aa: CASSRGTTVYEQYF
cdr3_nt: TGTGCCAGCAGCCGCGGGACGACAGTCTACGAGCAGTACTTC

d_call: TRBD2
v_call: TRBV28
j_call: TRBJ2-7
clone_size: -
cdr3_aa: CASSLAGTSGYEQYF
cdr3_nt: TGTGCCAGCAGTTTAGCCGGGACTAGCGGCTACGAGCAGTACTTC

d_call: TRBD1
v_call: TRBV7-2
j_call: TRBJ1-4
clone_size: -
cdr3_aa: CASSRTGATNEKLFF
cdr3_nt: TGTGCCAGCAGCCGGACAGGAGCTACAAATGAAAAACTGTTTTTT

d_call: -
v_call: TRBV11-3
j_call: TRBJ2-2
clone_size: -
cdr3_aa: CASSFGLLGGELFF
cdr3_nt: TGTGCCAGCAGCTTTGGACTCCTCGGCGGGGAGCTGTTTTTT

d_call: -
v_call: TRBV6-1
j_call: TRBJ1-5
clone_size: -
cdr3_aa: CASSEAGGDFQPQHF
cdr3_nt: TGTGCCAGCAGTGAAGCTGGAGGGGATTTTCAGCCCCAGCATTTT

d_call: TRBD1
v_call: TRBV19
j_call: TRBJ2-1
clone_size: once
cdr3_aa: CASSLGQGANEQFF
cdr3_nt: TGTGCCAGTAGTCTGGGACAGGGGGCGAATGAGCAGTTCTTC

d_call: TRBD2
v_call: TRBV7-8
j_call: TRBJ2-2
clone_size: -
cdr3_aa: CASSRTSGSVNTGELFF
cdr3_nt: TGTGCCAGCAGCAGGACTAGCGGGAGCGTTAACACCGGGGAGCTGTTTTTT

d_call: TRBD1
v_call: TRBV27
j_call: TRBJ2-6
clone_size: -
cdr3_aa: CASSLTGQGAAGANVLTF
cdr3_nt: TGTGCCAGCAGTTTAACGGGACAGGGGGCGGCTGGGGCCAACGTCCTGACTTTC

d_call: TRBD2
v_call: TRBV7-8
j_call: TRBJ2-1
clone_size: once
cdr3_aa: CASSSRLANEQFF
cdr3_nt: TGTGCCAGCAGCTCCCGACTAGCCAATGAGCAGTTCTTC

d_call: TRBD1
v_call: TRBV5-1
j_call: TRBJ2-1
clone_size: -
cdr3_aa: CASSPPPGQFSYNEQFF
cdr3_nt: TGCGCCAGCAGCCCTCCCCCGGGACAGTTCTCCTACAATGAGCAGTTCTTC

d_call: -
v_call: TRBV6-1
j_call: TRBJ1-4
clone_size: once
cdr3_aa: CASTPRGNEKLFF
cdr3_nt: TGTGCCAGCACCCCCAGGGGAAATGAAAAACTGTTTTTT

d_call: TRBD1
v_call: TRBV5-4
j_call: TRBJ2-6
clone_size: -
cdr3_aa: CASSLEGAPGANVLTF
cdr3_nt: TGTGCCAGCAGCTTGGAGGGGGCTCCTGGGGCCAACGTCCTGACTTTC

d_call: TRBD2
v_call: TRBV27
j_call: TRBJ2-7
clone_size: -
cdr3_aa: CASSPGLVSYEQYF
cdr3_nt: TGTGCCAGCAGCCCAGGACTAGTTTCCTACGAGCAGTACTTC

d_call: TRBD1
v_call: TRBV7-9
j_call: TRBJ2-7
clone_size: -
cdr3_aa: CASSEILGQGVEQYF
cdr3_nt: TGTGCCAGCAGCGAGATACTAGGACAGGGGGTCGAGCAGTACTTC

d_call: -
v_call: TRBV6-5
j_call: TRBJ2-2
clone_size: -
cdr3_aa: CASSYSPLLTGELFF
cdr3_nt: TGTGCCAGCAGTTACTCCCCTTTACTGACAGGGGAGCTGTTTTTT

d_call: -
v_call: TRBV10-3
j_call: TRBJ2-3
clone_size: once
cdr3_aa: CAISGYSPSQYF
cdr3_nt: TGTGCCATCAGTGGTTACAGCCCGTCGCAGTATTTT

d_call: -
v_call: TRBV19
j_call: TRBJ2-7
clone_size: -
cdr3_aa: CASSILGRGEQYF
cdr3_nt: TGTGCCAGTAGTATATTGGGTCGGGGCGAGCAGTACTTC

d_call: -
v_call: TRBV27
j_call: TRBJ2-7
clone_size: -
cdr3_aa: CASSLGSAARGSYEQYF
cdr3_nt: TGTGCCAGCAGTTTGGGATCGGCGGCGCGGGGCTCCTACGAGCAGTACTTC

d_call: -
v_call: TRBV9
j_call: TRBJ2-2
clone_size: -
cdr3_aa: CASSVIGGGELFF
cdr3_nt: TGTGCCAGCAGCGTAATCGGTGGCGGGGAGCTGTTTTTT